The clone carrying this T cell receptor (beta chain) turned up a few times. The data derive from a study of T-cell reconstitution after alpha-beta-depleted transplantation in children. V shed 11 bases and J shed 4 bases, with 15 bases lying between them. Germline V CDR1 and CDR2: SGHTA, FQGNSA. The CDR3 contains 13 residues. Unique molecular identifiers were built into the TCRbeta library. TCRdb redid the calling of the PCR reads with MiXCR, one entry per CDR3 protein. Of some 600,000 distinct CDR3 sequences in the sample, approximately 17% were seen once. Sequencing was performed on PBMCs from the stem cell graft donor, taken from the stem cell graft. The receptor comes from a human donor who donated a stem cell graft to a child with acute myeloid leukemia. This chain links TRBV7-2 with TRBJ1-3; D may be TRBD1 (5 bases). Here the CDR3 reads CAQGDASGNTIYF. The CDR3 DNA reads TGTGCCCAAGGGGACGCTTCAGGAAACACCATATATTTT.